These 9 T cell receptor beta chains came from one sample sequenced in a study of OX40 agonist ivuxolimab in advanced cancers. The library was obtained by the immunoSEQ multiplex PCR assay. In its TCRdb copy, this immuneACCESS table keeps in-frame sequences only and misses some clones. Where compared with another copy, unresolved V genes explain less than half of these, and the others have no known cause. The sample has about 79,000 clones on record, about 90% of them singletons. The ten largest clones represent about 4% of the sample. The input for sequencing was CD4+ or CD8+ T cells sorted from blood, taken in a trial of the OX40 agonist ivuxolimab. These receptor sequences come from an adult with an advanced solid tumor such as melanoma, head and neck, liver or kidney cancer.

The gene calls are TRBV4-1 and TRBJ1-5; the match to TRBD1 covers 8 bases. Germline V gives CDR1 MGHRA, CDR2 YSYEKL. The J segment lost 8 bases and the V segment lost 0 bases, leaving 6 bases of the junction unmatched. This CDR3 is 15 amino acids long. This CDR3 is CASSQEGQGLEPQHF. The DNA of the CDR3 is TGCGCCAGCAGCCAAGAAGGACAGGGATTAGAGCCCCAGCATTTT.

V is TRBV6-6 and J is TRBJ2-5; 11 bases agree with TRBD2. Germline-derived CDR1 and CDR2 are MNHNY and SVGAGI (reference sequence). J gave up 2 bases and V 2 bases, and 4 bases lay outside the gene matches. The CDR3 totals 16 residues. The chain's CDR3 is CASSYGGTSGQETQYF. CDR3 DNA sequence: TGTGCCAGCAGTTACGGGGGGACTAGCGGTCAAGAGACCCAGTACTTC.

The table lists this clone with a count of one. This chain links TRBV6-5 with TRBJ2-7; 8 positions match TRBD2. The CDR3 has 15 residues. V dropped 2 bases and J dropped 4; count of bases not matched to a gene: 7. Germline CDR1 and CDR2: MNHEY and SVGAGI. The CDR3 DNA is TGTGCCAGCAGTTACAGCGTTGCGGGAGGTTACGAGCAGTACTTC. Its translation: CASSYSVAGGYEQYF.

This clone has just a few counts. CDR3 sequence: CASSRTGGDNEQFF. The CDR3 DNA is TGTGCCAGCTCACGGACGGGAGGGGACAATGAGCAGTTCTTC. The chain has TRBV18 and TRBJ2-1; 8 bases line up with TRBD2. The CDR3 runs to 14 residues. J lost 5 bases, V lost 4 bases, and 4 bases had no gene match. Germline V CDR1 and CDR2: KGHSH, LQKENI. The full variable domain, rest sourced from reference TRBV18 and TRBJ2-1, is NAGVMQNPRHLVRRRGQEARLRCSPMKGHSHVYWYRQLPEEGLKFMVYLQKENIIDESGMPKERFSAEFPKEGPSILRIQQVVRGDSAAYFCASSRTGGDNEQFFGPGTRLTVL.

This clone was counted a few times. CDR3 region: CASSKQGGNQETQYF. The CDR3 coding sequence is TGTGCCAGTAGTAAACAGGGGGGAAACCAAGAGACCCAGTACTTC. The chain combines TRBV2 with TRBJ2-5, with TRBD1 identical over 8 bases. The J segment lost 0 bases and the V segment lost 9 bases, leaving 9 bases of the junction unmatched. This CDR3 region has 15 residues. Germline V gene data show CDR1 as SNHLY and CDR2 as FYNNEI.

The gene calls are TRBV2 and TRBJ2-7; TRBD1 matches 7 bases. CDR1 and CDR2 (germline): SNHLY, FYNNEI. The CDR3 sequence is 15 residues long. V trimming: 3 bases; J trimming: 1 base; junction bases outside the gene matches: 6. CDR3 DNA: TGTGCCAGCAGTGAGAGACCCAGGGGGTCCTACGAGCAGTACTTC. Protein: CASSERPRGSYEQYF.

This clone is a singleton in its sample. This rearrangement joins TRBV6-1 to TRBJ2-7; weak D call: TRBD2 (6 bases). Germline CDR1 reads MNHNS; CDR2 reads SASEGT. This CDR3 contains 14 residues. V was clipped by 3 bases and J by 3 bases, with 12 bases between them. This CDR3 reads CASSDPKGLYEQYF. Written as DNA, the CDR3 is TGTGCCAGCAGTGACCCAAAGGGACTCTACGAGCAGTACTTC.

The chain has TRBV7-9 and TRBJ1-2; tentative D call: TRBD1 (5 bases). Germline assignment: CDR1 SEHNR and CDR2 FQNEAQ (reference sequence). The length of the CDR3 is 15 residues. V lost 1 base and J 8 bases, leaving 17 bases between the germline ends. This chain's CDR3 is CASSLEPAGRLGYTF. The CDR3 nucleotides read TGTGCCAGCAGCTTAGAGCCTGCAGGGCGACTGGGCTACACCTTC.

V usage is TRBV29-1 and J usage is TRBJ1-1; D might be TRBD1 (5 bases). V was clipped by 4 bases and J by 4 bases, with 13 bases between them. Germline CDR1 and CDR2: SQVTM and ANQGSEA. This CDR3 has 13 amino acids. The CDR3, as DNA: TGCAGCGTTGTTGCAAGGGGCAGCACTGAAGCTTTCTTT. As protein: CSVVARGSTEAFF. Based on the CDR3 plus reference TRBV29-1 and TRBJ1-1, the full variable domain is SAVISQKPSRDICQRGTSLTIQCQVDSQVTMMFWYRQQPGQSLTLIATANQGSEATYESGFVIDKFPISRPNLTFSTLTVSNMSPEDSSIYLCSVVARGSTEAFFGQGTRLTVV.